The 9 T cell receptor beta chains below come from one sample, sequenced in a study of OX40 agonist ivuxolimab in advanced cancers. Clones were sequenced by immunoSEQ multiplex PCR, and TCRdb holds only the in-frame ones, with some missing. The data hold 25,000 to 35,000 clones, with about four fifths observed a single time. The source was CD4+ or CD8+ T cells sorted from blood, collected in a trial of the OX40 agonist ivuxolimab. The receptors derive from an adult with an advanced solid tumor such as melanoma, head and neck, liver or kidney cancer.

J is TRBJ1-4 and V is TRBV30, with D unresolved. From germline, CDR1 is GTSNPN and CDR2 SVGIG (reference sequence). Trimming took off 2 bases at V and 2 bases at J, with 21 bases between the two ends. CDR3 length equals 18 residues. The CDR3 DNA is TGTGCCTGGAGTAAGTTCGGACTCTCTCGGAGCACTAATGAAAAACTGTTTTTT. Protein sequence: CAWSKFGLSRSTNEKLFF.

This chain links TRBV5-1 with TRBJ2-7, with D possibly being TRBD2 (5 bases). Per the germline V gene, CDR1 is SGHRS and CDR2 is YFSETQ. Between the trimmed V and J ends, which lost 0 bases and 6 bases, there was a span of 13 bases. This CDR3 spans 14 amino acids. CDR3 sequence: CASSLGEEVSEQYF. The CDR3 bases are TGCGCCAGCAGCTTGGGTGAGGAGGTGAGCGAGCAGTACTTC.

The V and J genes are TRBV7-9 and TRBJ2-1, with TRBD2 matching over 7 bases. V shed 3 bases, J shed 6 bases, and the junction held 5 bases outside the gene matches. Per the germline V gene, CDR1 is SEHNR and CDR2 is FQNEAQ (reference sequence). The CDR3 consists of 14 residues. The CDR3 region has the DNA TGTGCCAGCAGCTTGGGCGGGGGACCCAATGAGCAGTTCTTC. Translating it yields CASSLGGGPNEQFF. Based on the CDR3 plus reference TRBV7-9 and TRBJ2-1, the full variable domain is DTGVSQNPRHKITKRGQNVTFRCDPISEHNRLYWYRQTLGQGPEFLTYFQNEAQLEKSRLLSDRFSAERPKGSFSTLEIQRTEQGDSAMYLCASSLGGGPNEQFFGPGTRLTVL.

This clone was counted between two and nine times. The chain uses TRBV6-6 and TRBJ1-1, with D maybe TRBD1 (5 bases). Germline-derived CDR1 and CDR2 are MNHNY and SVGAGI (reference sequence). V was shortened by 0 bases and J by 4 bases, with 6 bases between the two germline ends. The CDR3 length is 13 residues. CDR3 loop: CASSYSGTTEAFF. CDR3 nucleotide sequence: TGTGCCAGCAGTTACTCAGGGACCACTGAAGCTTTCTTT.

The rearrangement uses TRBV19 and TRBJ2-3, with unresolved D. V was trimmed by 4 bases and J by 4 bases, leaving 3 bases between them. CDR1 and CDR2 from the germline V gene are LNHDA and SQIVND (reference sequence). The CDR3 consists of 11 residues. This CDR3 is CASSNPDTQYF. CDR3 DNA: TGTGCCAGTAGTAACCCAGATACGCAGTATTTT.

In DNA form, the CDR3 reads TGTGCCAGCAGTGAATGGGACAGGGGAGCCAAAAACATTCAGTACTTC. Amino acid sequence: CASSEWDRGAKNIQYF. The J gene is TRBJ2-4, the V gene TRBV25-1; 10 nucleotides match TRBD1. The CDR3 totals 16 residues. Germline lookup yields CDR1 MGHDK and CDR2 SYGVNS. Trimming at V came to 1 base and at J to 0 bases, leaving 0 bases not matched to a gene.

This clone ranks as medium-sized. The chain recombines TRBV6-1 with TRBJ1-3; D is unclear. This CDR3 comprises 15 residues. Germline V gene data show CDR1 as MNHNS and CDR2 as SASEGT. V lost 0 bases and J lost 2, with 8 bases in between. CDR3 protein: CASSEAEDTGNTIYF. The CDR3 DNA reads as TGTGCCAGCAGTGAAGCGGAGGATACTGGAAACACCATATATTTT.

The DNA of the CDR3 is TGTGCCAGCAGTTTCCAGTGGGCCGGGGAGCTGTTTTTT. Protein sequence: CASSFQWAGELFF. This chain joins TRBV27 and TRBJ2-2; the D is unclear. From germline, CDR1 is MNHEY and CDR2 SMNVEV (reference sequence). This CDR3 comprises 13 residues. Trimming removed 3 bases from V and 6 bases from J, with 8 bases in between.

This chain links TRBV27 with TRBJ2-1; TRBD2 matches at 8 bases. There are 14 residues in the CDR3. Germline V CDR1 and CDR2: MNHEY, SMNVEV (reference sequence). V lost 5 bases, J lost 5 bases, and 5 bases stayed unmatched. The CDR3 reads CASSTGLDHNEQFF. DNA of the CDR3: TGTGCCAGCAGTACGGGACTAGACCACAATGAGCAGTTCTTC.